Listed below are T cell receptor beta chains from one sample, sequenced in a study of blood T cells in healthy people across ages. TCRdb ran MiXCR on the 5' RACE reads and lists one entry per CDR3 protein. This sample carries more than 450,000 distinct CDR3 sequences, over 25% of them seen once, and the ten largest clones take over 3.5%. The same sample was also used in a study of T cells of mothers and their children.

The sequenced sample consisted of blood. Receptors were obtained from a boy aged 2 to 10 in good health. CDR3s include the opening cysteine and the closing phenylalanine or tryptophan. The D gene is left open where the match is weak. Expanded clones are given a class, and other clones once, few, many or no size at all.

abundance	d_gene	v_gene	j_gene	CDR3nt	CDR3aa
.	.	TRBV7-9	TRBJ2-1	TGTGCCAGCGGGGACTCAATGAAGCAGTTCTTC	CASGDSMKQFF
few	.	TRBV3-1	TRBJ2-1	TGTGCCAGCAGCCAAGAACAGGTCGATGAGCAGTTCTTC	CASSQEQVDEQFF
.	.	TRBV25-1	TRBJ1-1	TGTGCCAGCAGTGAATCCCCGGCGCACACTGAAGCTTTCTTT	CASSESPAHTEAFF
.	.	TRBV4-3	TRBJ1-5	TGCGCCAGCAGCCAAGGAAGGGACGGGGACCGCTCGCAGCATTTT	CASSQGRDGDRSQHF
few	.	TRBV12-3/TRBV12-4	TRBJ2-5	TGTGCCAGCAGGGGAGTCGGGGAGACCCAGTACTTC	CASRGVGETQYF
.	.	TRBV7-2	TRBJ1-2	TGTGCCAGCAGCTTAAGTACAACGGGTGGCTACACCTTC	CASSLSTTGGYTF
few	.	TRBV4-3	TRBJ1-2	TGCGCCAGCAGCCAAGATTTCGGGAACTATGGCTACACCTTC	CASSQDFGNYGYTF
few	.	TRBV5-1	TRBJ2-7	TGCGCCAGCAGCTTGGTTCAAGCCGGGGACGAGCAGTACTTC	CASSLVQAGDEQYF
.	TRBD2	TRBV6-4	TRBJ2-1	TGTGCCAGCAGTGACCCAGCGGGGGCCGCCTACAATGAGCAGTTCTTC	CASSDPAGAAYNEQFF
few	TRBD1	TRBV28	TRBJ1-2	TGTGCCAGCACCTTGACAGGGGGTTATGGCCACACCTTC	CASTLTGGYGHTF
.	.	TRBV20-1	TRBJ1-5	TGCAGTGCTAGATCGGGGATTCAGCCCCAGCATTTT	CSARSGIQPQHF
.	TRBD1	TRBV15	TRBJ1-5	TGTGCCACCAGCGGACCCCGACAGGGAGGTCAGCCCCAGCATTTT	CATSGPRQGGQPQHF
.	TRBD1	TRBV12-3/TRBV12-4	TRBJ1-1	TGTGCCAGCAGTCCTGGACAGGGGGCTCTGGGTACTGAAGCTTTCTTT	CASSPGQGALGTEAFF
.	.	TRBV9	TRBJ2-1	TGTGCCAGCAGCCCAGGGACTTACGATGAGCAGTTCTTC	CASSPGTYDEQFF
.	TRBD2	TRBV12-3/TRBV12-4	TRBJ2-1	TGTGCCAGCAGTTTATCCGGCGGACTAGCGGGTTACAATGAGCAGTTCTTC	CASSLSGGLAGYNEQFF
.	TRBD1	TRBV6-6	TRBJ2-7	TGTGCCAGCAGTTACGGGAACAGGGGGAACACGCACGAGCAGTACTTC	CASSYGNRGNTHEQYF
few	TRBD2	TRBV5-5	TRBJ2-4	TGTGCCAGCAGCGTGATGGCGGGAGCGGCCAAAAACATTCAGTACTTC	CASSVMAGAAKNIQYF
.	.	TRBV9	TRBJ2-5	TGTGCCAGCAGCGTGGGTAGTGTGGCGGGCCCCCAAGAGACCCAGTACTTC	CASSVGSVAGPQETQYF
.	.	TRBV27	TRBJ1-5	TGTGCCAGCAGGTCCCAGGGCGTTAGGGATCAGCCCCAGCATTTT	CASRSQGVRDQPQHF
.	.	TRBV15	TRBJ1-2	TGTGCCACCAGCAGGGGGGAAGGCTATGGCTACACCTTC	CATSRGEGYGYTF
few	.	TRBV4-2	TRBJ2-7	TGTGCCAGCAGCCAAGATCAGGGCGGGGCGATCTACGAGCAGTACTTC	CASSQDQGGAIYEQYF
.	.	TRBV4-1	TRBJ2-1	TGCGCCAGCAGCCAAGATAAGTTTGCGGGGAACAATGAGCAGTTCTTC	CASSQDKFAGNNEQFF
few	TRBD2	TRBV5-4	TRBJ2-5	TGTGCCAGCAGCGAAGCGGGAGTCAGGGAGACCCAGTACTTC	CASSEAGVRETQYF
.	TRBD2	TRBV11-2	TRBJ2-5	TGTGCCAGCAGCTATACTATCCGAACGGGGGGGGAGACCCAGTACTTC	CASSYTIRTGGETQYF
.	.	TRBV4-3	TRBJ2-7	TGCGCCAGCAGCCAGTCTAGTACAGCGGCCCACTACGAGCAGTACTTC	CASSQSSTAAHYEQYF
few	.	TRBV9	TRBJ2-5	TGTGCCAGCAGCGTAGGAGGGATGGGGCAAGAGACCCAGTACTTC	CASSVGGMGQETQYF
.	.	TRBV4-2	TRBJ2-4	TGTGCCAGCAGCCAAGTAGTAGCCAAAAACATTCAGTACTTC	CASSQVVAKNIQYF
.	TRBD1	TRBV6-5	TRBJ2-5	TGTGCCAGCAGTTACTCCCGGACAGGGAGGGAGACCCAGTACTTC	CASSYSRTGRETQYF
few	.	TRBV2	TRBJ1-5	TGTGCCAGCAGCGACATTGGGACGGGTTCAGGGCCCCAGCATTTT	CASSDIGTGSGPQHF
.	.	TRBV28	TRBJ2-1	TGTGCCAGCAGTTTTTTAGGGGGGAGATCGGGCAATGAGCAGTTCTTC	CASSFLGGRSGNEQFF
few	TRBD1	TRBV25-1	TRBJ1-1	TGTGCCAGCAGCCGGGACAGGGCGAGAGTATTCGTCACTGAAGCTTTCTTT	CASSRDRARVFVTEAFF
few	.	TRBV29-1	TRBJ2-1	TGCAGCGTTAACCCGGCCCCTTCGAGCTCCTACAATGAGCAGTTCTTC	CSVNPAPSSSYNEQFF
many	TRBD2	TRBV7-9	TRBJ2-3	TGTGCCAGCAGCTCCGGACTAGTTGCAGATACGCAGTATTTT	CASSSGLVADTQYF
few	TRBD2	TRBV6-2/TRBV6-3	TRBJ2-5	TGTGCCAGCAGTTACCCGAAACCCGGGACTAGCGGGAGAGGTGAGACCCAGTACTTC	CASSYPKPGTSGRGETQYF
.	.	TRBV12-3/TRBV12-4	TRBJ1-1	TGTGCCAGCAGTGCGACCGGGGGCCGCACTGAAGCTTTCTTT	CASSATGGRTEAFF
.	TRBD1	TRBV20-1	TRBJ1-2	TGCAGTGCTAGAGATTGGGACAGGGTCTATGGCTACACCTTC	CSARDWDRVYGYTF
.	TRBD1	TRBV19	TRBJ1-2	TGTGCCAGTAGTATCGGGACAGGGGTGGAGGTCACCTTC	CASSIGTGVEVTF
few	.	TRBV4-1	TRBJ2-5	TGCGCCAGCAGCGTCCGGGACCGTGATCCGAAGACCCAGTACTTC	CASSVRDRDPKTQYF
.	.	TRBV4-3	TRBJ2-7	TGCGCCAGCAGCCAAGATCCGCTAAGGAGGCGGTACGAGCAGTACTTC	CASSQDPLRRRYEQYF
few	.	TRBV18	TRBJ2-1	TGTGCCAGCAGCCCCGACAGCTCCTACAATGAGCAGTTCTTC	CASSPDSSYNEQFF
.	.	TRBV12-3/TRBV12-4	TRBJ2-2	TGTGCCAGCTGTCTTGTTGGGGGGATTGGCACCGGGGAGCTGTTTTTT	CASCLVGGIGTGELFF
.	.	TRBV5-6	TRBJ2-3	TGTGCCGTCTTCGATCCGGGGACGGTCCCCACGGATTCGGGAACAGATACGCAGTATTTT	CAVFDPGTVPTDSGTDTQYF
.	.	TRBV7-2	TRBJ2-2	TGTGCCAGCAGCTTAGGGTTTGCCGGGGAGCTGTTTTTT	CASSLGFAGELFF
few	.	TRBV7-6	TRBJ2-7	TGTGCCAGCAGCTTAGATGGACGTATGCAGTACTTC	CASSLDGRMQYF
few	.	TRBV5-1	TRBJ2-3	TGCGCCAGCAGCTTGGACAGGGTCAGCACAGATACGCAGTATTTT	CASSLDRVSTDTQYF
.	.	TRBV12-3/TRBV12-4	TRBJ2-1	TGTGCCAGCAACGCGGGGATCGCGAGCCGGAATGAGCAGTTCTTC	CASNAGIASRNEQFF
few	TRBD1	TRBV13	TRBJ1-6	TGTGCCAGCAGCTTGGACAGGAGGAATTCACCCCTCCACTTT	CASSLDRRNSPLHF
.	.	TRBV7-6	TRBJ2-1	TGTGCCAGCAGCAAAGCCGGGGGGCCCCACAATGAGCAGTTCTTC	CASSKAGGPHNEQFF
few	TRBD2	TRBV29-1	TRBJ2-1	TGCAGCGTTGACCCTAGCGGGAACAATGAGCAGTTCTTC	CSVDPSGNNEQFF
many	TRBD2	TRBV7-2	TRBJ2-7	TGTGCCTCTCGGACTAGCGAAATCTCCTACGAGCAGTACTTC	CASRTSEISYEQYF
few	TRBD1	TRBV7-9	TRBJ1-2	TGTGCCAGCAGCTTTACGACAGGGAGCTATGGCTACACCTTC	CASSFTTGSYGYTF
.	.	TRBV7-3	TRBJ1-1	TGTGCCAGCAGCTTAACAGGACCACTGCAGGGGATGACTTTCTTT	CASSLTGPLQGMTFF
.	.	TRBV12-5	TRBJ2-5	TGTGCTAGTGGTTTGGGCAGGGTGGAAGAGACCCAGTACTTC	CASGLGRVEETQYF